This is a list of T cell receptor beta chains from one sample in a study of blood T cell repertoires in COVID-19. Libraries were prepared by immunoSEQ multiplex PCR; TCRdb keeps only in-frame clonotypes and omits some of them. The repertoire has about 250,000 clones, about 87% of them found once; the top ten carry roughly 6.3%. Sample: peripheral blood. The receptor source for this set is a woman in her thirties with COVID-19, enrolled during active disease. The CDR3 runs from the conserved cysteine through the conserved F or W. The D gene is left open where the match is weak.

CDR3 protein: CASSVAGTTYNEQFF
J gene: TRBJ2-1
V gene: TRBV9
D gene: TRBD2

CDR3 protein: CASCRQGQNYGYTF
J gene: TRBJ1-2
V gene: TRBV19
D gene: TRBD1

CDR3 protein: CASSLAAFPGGRAKDTQYF
J gene: TRBJ2-3
V gene: TRBV7-8
D gene: TRBD2

CDR3 protein: CAWSGTGGDNQPQHF
J gene: TRBJ1-5
V gene: TRBV30
D gene: TRBD1

CDR3 protein: CASSLKAGVDQPQHF
J gene: TRBJ1-5
V gene: TRBV7-2
D gene: -

CDR3 protein: CASSLFDRNTEAFF
J gene: TRBJ1-1
V gene: TRBV11-1
D gene: -

CDR3 protein: CATSPGLDYNEQFF
J gene: TRBJ2-1
V gene: TRBV24-1
D gene: -

CDR3 protein: CASRSPGASPGYTF
J gene: TRBJ1-2
V gene: TRBV5-5
D gene: -

CDR3 protein: CASSGTSLNTDTQYF
J gene: TRBJ2-3
V gene: TRBV9
D gene: -

CDR3 protein: CASSQGQGSGANVLTF
J gene: TRBJ2-6
V gene: TRBV4-3
D gene: TRBD1

CDR3 protein: CASRTSPKTGNYGYTF
J gene: TRBJ1-2
V gene: TRBV2
D gene: -

CDR3 protein: CASSPGQGDEKLFF
J gene: TRBJ1-4
V gene: TRBV2
D gene: TRBD1

CDR3 protein: CASSLGRDARNYGYTF
J gene: TRBJ1-2
V gene: TRBV5-4
D gene: -

CDR3 protein: CASRWDRPLGNINYGYTF
J gene: TRBJ1-2
V gene: TRBV2
D gene: TRBD1

CDR3 protein: CASSPDRNPIGYTF
J gene: TRBJ1-2
V gene: TRBV16
D gene: TRBD1

CDR3 protein: CASSIDLRGWEQFF
J gene: TRBJ2-1
V gene: TRBV19
D gene: -

CDR3 protein: CASSYSSSVPQETQYF
J gene: TRBJ2-5
V gene: TRBV6-5
D gene: -

CDR3 protein: CATQGRAEAFF
J gene: TRBJ1-1
V gene: TRBV2
D gene: TRBD1

CDR3 protein: CASSQGTGDGYTF
J gene: TRBJ1-2
V gene: TRBV6-2/TRBV6-3
D gene: TRBD1

CDR3 protein: CASSPDRGGLDEQYF
J gene: TRBJ2-7
V gene: TRBV18
D gene: TRBD2

CDR3 protein: CASSIGNTDTQYF
J gene: TRBJ2-3
V gene: TRBV28
D gene: -

CDR3 protein: CASSYSWSNEKLFF
J gene: TRBJ1-4
V gene: TRBV6-6
D gene: -

CDR3 protein: CASSRPTGVGEKLFF
J gene: TRBJ1-4
V gene: TRBV28
D gene: TRBD1

CDR3 protein: CASKNSGDSRLYF
J gene: TRBJ1-3
V gene: TRBV6-5
D gene: -

CDR3 protein: CASSLEGQGLHEQYF
J gene: TRBJ2-7
V gene: TRBV5-6
D gene: TRBD1

CDR3 protein: CASSSPAGWLIEQFF
J gene: TRBJ2-1
V gene: TRBV28
D gene: TRBD2

CDR3 protein: CASSWKRGETQYF
J gene: TRBJ2-5
V gene: TRBV7-9
D gene: -

CDR3 protein: CSVEGQGGTEAFF
J gene: TRBJ1-1
V gene: TRBV29-1
D gene: TRBD1

CDR3 protein: CSAVPGQGTRTEAFF
J gene: TRBJ1-1
V gene: TRBV29-1
D gene: TRBD1

CDR3 protein: CASSLASGLTDTQYF
J gene: TRBJ2-3
V gene: TRBV7-6
D gene: -

CDR3 protein: CASSVDFRETQYF
J gene: TRBJ2-5
V gene: TRBV9
D gene: -

CDR3 protein: CASSPSTGQTNNYGYTF
J gene: TRBJ1-2
V gene: TRBV13
D gene: TRBD1

CDR3 protein: CASSLQGYTGELFF
J gene: TRBJ2-2
V gene: TRBV5-6
D gene: -

CDR3 protein: CASSYSTTNYGYTF
J gene: TRBJ1-2
V gene: TRBV6-5
D gene: -

CDR3 protein: CASSLVGGGGKEQYF
J gene: TRBJ2-7
V gene: TRBV7-2
D gene: TRBD2

CDR3 protein: CASRDRVSDTQYF
J gene: TRBJ2-3
V gene: TRBV9
D gene: TRBD1